This entry describes one TCR beta chain. No antigen is known for it. No base quality information exists; no much larger clone differs at one position. From its cysteine to its phenylalanine, the CDR3 spans 13 amino acids. Just the 39-base CDR3 DNA is kept, in frame starting at base 1. Between the V and J ends, shortened by 3 bases and 2 bases respectively, the junction contains 8 bases. CDR1 is given as KGHSH and CDR2 as LQKENI, both from the germline V gene. The record originates from a study of OX40 agonist ivuxolimab in advanced cancers. In terms of the full investigation: The costimulatory receptor OX40 (CD134) was targeted by ivuxolimab, a fully human IgG2 agonistic monoclonal antibody. The dose-escalation cohort was almost 85% male with a mean age of about 54 years, ranging from roughly 23 to 80. Of the roughly 51 patients in dose escalation, about 20 had hepatocellular carcinoma, around 15 had melanoma, 9 had renal cell carcinoma and 9 had head and neck cancer. Peripheral TCRbeta sequencing was intended to test whether TCR sequence diversity was altered and clonal T-cell expansion was caused by ivuxolimab. Intravenous ivuxolimab was administered to patients every 2 weeks at six dose levels: 0.01, 0.1, 0.3, 1.5, 3 and 10 mg/kg. Partial responses were achieved by three dose-escalation patients, of whom one had hepatocellular carcinoma and two had cutaneous melanoma. Patients were allowed to have had prior anti-PD-1, anti-PD-L1 or anti-CTLA-4 therapy, and roughly 40% of the dose-escalation patients had been treated with checkpoint inhibitors. The paper reports the monotherapy dose-escalation portion (N = 52 patients) of the phase I ivuxolimab trial. What the work shows at the level of the full study, not this receptor alone: Clonal expansion of both CD4+ and CD8+ blood T cells was observed from baseline to week 6 at doses 0.1 to 3.0 mg/kg. Low levels of normalized T-cell clonal expansion were also seen in some patients who did not respond. In partial responders in the 0.1-3.0 mg/kg groups, normalized peripheral clonal expansion was found to be among the lowest, especially among CD8+ T cells. Antigen specificity was not determined for the clonally expanded peripheral T cells. On average, CD8+ T cells showed more expanded clones than CD4+ T cells after ivuxolimab.

Patients with a history of autoimmune disease or receiving systemic immunosuppression were excluded from the trial. Peripheral blood for TCR sequencing was collected from all dose cohorts at baseline, on cycle 4 day 1, and on cycle 7 day 1. The samples were taken from a phase I, first-in-human, multicenter, open-label dose-escalation trial of ivuxolimab. Adults with locally advanced or metastatic melanoma, renal cell, hepatocellular, or head and neck squamous cell carcinoma were enrolled in the trial. Before TCR sequencing, CD4+ and CD8+ T cells were separately sorted from peripheral blood. Genomic DNA was extracted from sorted cells for sequencing of the TCRbeta CDR3 region. The immunoSEQ Assay was used to sequence the TCRbeta CDR3 regions. The table comes from immuneACCESS by way of TCRdb, which keeps in-frame sequences with V and J called. Part of the clones is missing from these tables; in studies checked, under half for an unresolved V gene and the rest for unknown reasons. This sample comprises approximately 60,000 clones, roughly nine tenths of them detected only once. The ten largest clones represent 13% to 15% of the sample.

The TCR sequence derives from an adult with an advanced solid tumor such as melanoma, head and neck, liver or kidney cancer. The material was CD4+ or CD8+ T cells sorted from blood, obtained in a trial of the OX40 agonist ivuxolimab. Here the chain combines TRBV18 and TRBJ2-7; tentative D gene TRBD1, with 6 bases matching. This receptor has the CDR3 CASSPAGAYEQYF. The DNA is TGTGCCAGCTCACCGGCAGGGGCCTACGAGCAGTACTTC. Here the CDR3 is joined to the reference TRBV18 and TRBJ2-7 genes, and the full variable domain is: NAGVMQNPRHLVRRRGQEARLRCSPMKGHSHVYWYRQLPEEGLKFMVYLQKENIIDESGMPKERFSAEFPKEGPSILRIQQVVRGDSAAYFCASSPAGAYEQYFGPGTRLTVT.